This T cell receptor beta chain comes out of a study of naive and memory T cell subsets. The CDR3 sequence is 15 residues long. The J segment lost 8 bases and the V segment lost 4 bases, leaving 7 bases of the junction unmatched. The beta constant-region primer was an equimolar mix of two oligonucleotides covering TRBC1 and TRBC2. TCRdb processed the UMI-ligation and nested PCR reads anew with MiXCR; each CDR3 protein has one entry. This repertoire shows tens of thousands of distinct CDR3 sequences, 6% to 7.5% found once; its top ten account for around 1.7%. Overnight CMV lysate stimulation of fresh PBMCs defined donor CMV status by CD4+ IFNgamma. Ten or more counts support this clonotype.

The sequenced material came from central memory CD4+ T cells from blood. This TCR derives from a human donor in good health. The genes are TRBV12-3 or TRBV12-4 and TRBJ2-1; TRBD2 aligns across 11 bases. The CDR3 loop is CASSWRTSGFDEQFF. The CDR3 DNA reads as TGTGCCAGCAGTTGGAGGACTAGCGGGTTTGATGAGCAGTTCTTC.